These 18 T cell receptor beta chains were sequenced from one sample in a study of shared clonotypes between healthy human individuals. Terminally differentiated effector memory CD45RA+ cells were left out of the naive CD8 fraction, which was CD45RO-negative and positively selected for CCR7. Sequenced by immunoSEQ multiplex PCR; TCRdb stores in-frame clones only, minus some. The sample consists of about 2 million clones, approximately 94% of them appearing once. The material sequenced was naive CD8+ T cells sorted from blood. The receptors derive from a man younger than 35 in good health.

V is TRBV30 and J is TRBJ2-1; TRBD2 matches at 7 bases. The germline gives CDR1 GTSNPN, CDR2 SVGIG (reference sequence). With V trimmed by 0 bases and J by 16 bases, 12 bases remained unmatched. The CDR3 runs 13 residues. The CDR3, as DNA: TGTGCCTGGAGTGTACAATGGGAGGGCCCGCTATTCTTC. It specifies CAWSVQWEGPLFF.

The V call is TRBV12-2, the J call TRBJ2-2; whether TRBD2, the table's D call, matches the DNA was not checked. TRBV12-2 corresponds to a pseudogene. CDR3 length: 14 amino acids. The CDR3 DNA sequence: TGTGCAAGTCGCCGCGGGGCGAACACCGGGGAGCTGTTTTTT. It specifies CASRRGANTGELFF.

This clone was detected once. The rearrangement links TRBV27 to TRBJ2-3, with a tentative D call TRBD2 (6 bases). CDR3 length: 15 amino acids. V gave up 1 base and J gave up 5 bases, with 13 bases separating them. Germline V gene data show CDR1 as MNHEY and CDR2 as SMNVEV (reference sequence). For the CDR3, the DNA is TGTGCCAGCAGTTTATTGGGGGGTTGGAGAGATACGCAGTATTTT. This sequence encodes CASSLLGGWRDTQYF.

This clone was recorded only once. The CDR3 sequence is CASSLHRVDEQYF. The CDR3 region has the DNA TGTGCCAGCAGTTTGCACAGGGTGGACGAGCAGTACTTC. The chain is built from TRBV28 and TRBJ2-7; D perhaps matches TRBD1 (6 bases). The V gene lost 3 bases and the J gene lost 5 bases, with 11 bases spanning the gap. Germline assignment: CDR1 MDHEN and CDR2 SYDVKM. CDR3 length: 13 amino acids.

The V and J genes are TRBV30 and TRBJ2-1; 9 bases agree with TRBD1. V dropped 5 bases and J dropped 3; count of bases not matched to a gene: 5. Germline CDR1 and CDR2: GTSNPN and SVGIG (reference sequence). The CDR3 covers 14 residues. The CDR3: CAWETGGNYNEQFF. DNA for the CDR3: TGTGCCTGGGAAACAGGGGGCAACTACAATGAGCAGTTCTTC.

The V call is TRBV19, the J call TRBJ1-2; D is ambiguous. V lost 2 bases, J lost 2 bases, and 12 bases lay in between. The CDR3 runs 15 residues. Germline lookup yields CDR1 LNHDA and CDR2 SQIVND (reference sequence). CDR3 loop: CASSIRLNTNYGYTF. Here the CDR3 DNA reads TGTGCCAGTAGTATACGATTGAACACGAACTATGGCTACACCTTC.

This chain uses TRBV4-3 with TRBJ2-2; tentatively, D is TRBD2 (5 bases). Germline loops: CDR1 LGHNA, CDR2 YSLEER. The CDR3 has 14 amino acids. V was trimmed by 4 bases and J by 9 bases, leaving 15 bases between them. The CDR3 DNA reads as TGCGCCAGCAGCCCGCGCAGCGGTTGGAGGGAGCTGTTTTTT. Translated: CASSPRSGWRELFF.

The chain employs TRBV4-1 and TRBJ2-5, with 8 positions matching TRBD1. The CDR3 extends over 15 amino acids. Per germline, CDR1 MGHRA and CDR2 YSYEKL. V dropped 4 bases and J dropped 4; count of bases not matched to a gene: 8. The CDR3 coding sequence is TGCGCCAGCAGCCCGTTGCAGGGGGCGAGAGAGACCCAGTACTTC. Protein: CASSPLQGARETQYF.

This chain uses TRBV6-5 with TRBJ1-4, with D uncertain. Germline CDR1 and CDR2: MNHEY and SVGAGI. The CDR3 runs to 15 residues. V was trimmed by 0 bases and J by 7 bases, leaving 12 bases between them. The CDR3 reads CASSYSERWGEKLFF. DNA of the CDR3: TGTGCCAGCAGTTACTCGGAAAGGTGGGGTGAAAAACTGTTTTTT.

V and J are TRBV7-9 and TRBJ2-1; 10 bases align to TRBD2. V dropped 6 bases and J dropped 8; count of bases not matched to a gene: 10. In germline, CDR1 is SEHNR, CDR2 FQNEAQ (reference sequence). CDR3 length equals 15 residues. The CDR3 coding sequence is TGTGCCAGCAGTTCGGGGGGACTAGCGATGTATGAGCAGTTCTTC. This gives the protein CASSSGGLAMYEQFF.

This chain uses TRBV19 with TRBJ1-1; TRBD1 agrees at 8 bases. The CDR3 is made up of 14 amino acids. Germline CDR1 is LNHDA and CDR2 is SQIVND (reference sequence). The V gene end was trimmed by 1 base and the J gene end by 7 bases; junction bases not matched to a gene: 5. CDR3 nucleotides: TGTGCCAGTAGTATAGGACAGGGGTTTGGTGAAGCTTTCTTT. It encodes CASSIGQGFGEAFF.

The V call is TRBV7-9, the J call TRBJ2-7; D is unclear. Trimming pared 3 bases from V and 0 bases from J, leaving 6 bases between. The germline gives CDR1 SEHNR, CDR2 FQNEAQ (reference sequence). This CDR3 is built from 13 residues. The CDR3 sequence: CASSFSNSYEQYF. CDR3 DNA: TGTGCCAGCAGCTTTTCAAACTCCTACGAGCAGTACTTC.

This CDR3 reads CASSLAVEGPYEQYF. CDR3 DNA: TGTGCCAGCAGCTTAGCGGTAGAGGGTCCCTACGAGCAGTACTTC. This chain connects TRBV7-9 to TRBJ2-7, with D possibly TRBD2 on 5 matching bases. The V end lost 0 bases, the J end lost 2 bases, and 11 bases lay between the germline ends. Germline CDR1 reads SEHNR; CDR2 reads FQNEAQ (reference sequence). There are 15 residues in the CDR3.

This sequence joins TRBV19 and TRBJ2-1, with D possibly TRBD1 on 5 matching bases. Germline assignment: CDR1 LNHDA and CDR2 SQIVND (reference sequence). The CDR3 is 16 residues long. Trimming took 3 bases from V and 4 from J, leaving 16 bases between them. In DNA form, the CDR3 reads TGTGCCAGTAGTATCCTTGGGCAGGGAAGTTACAATGAGCAGTTCTTC. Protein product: CASSILGQGSYNEQFF.

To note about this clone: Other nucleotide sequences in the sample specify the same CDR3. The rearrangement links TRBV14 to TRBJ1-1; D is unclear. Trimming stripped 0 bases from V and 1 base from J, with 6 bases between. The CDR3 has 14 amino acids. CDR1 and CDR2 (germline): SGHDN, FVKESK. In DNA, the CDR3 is TGTGCCAGCAGCCAAGAAGGGTCGAACACTGAAGCTTTCTTT. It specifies CASSQEGSNTEAFF.

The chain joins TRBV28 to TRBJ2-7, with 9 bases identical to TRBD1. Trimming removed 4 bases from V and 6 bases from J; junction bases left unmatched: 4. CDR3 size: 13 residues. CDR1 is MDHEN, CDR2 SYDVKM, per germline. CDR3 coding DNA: TGTGCCAGCAGTTCGGGGACAGGGATCGAGCAGTACTTC. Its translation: CASSSGTGIEQYF.

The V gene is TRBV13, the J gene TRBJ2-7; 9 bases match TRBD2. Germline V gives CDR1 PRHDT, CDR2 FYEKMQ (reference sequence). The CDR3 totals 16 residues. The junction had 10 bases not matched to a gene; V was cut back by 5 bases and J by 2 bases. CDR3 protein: CASSILGAGGPYEQYF. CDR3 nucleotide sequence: TGTGCCAGCAGCATCCTAGGGGCGGGAGGGCCCTACGAGCAGTACTTC.

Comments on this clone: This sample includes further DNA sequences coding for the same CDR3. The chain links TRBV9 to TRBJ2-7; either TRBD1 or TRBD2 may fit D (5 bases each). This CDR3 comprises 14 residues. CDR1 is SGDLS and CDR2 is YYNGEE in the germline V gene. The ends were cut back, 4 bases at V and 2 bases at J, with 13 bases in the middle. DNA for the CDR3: TGTGCCAGCAGCCCCGGACTGGGGGCCTACGAGCAGTACTTC. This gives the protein CASSPGLGAYEQYF.